Here is one T cell receptor (beta chain) with its context. This sample was taken from a study of shared clonotypes between healthy human individuals. Study context: Researchers drew samples from a couple of women and a few men aged 18 to 49.

CDR3 length equals 11 residues. Looked up from germline, CDR1 is MNHNS and CDR2 is SASEGT. Trimming removed 6 bases at V and 7 bases at J, with 7 bases between. Profiling relied on immunoSEQ multiplex PCR, and the TCRdb table lists in-frame clones only, not all of them. The sample carries 2 million to 2.5 million clones, 85% to 95% recorded once. This clonotype was sampled from a man aged 18 to 30 in good health. Some clones in this sample may be carry-over from other donors' samples. The chain links TRBV6-1 to TRBJ2-1; D not certain. The specimen sequenced was naive CD4+ T cells from PBMCs. Subset indicated: CD45RA+ positively selected. The CDR3 reads CASSEDNEQFF. CDR3 sequence (DNA): TGTGCCAGCAGCGAGGATAATGAGCAGTTCTTC.